This T cell receptor beta chain stems from a study of cytomegalovirus exposure and HLA in healthy donors. PCR involved 60 Vbeta and 13 Jbeta primers. Sequenced by immunoSEQ multiplex PCR; TCRdb stores in-frame clones only, minus some. The sample contains more than 95,000 clones, 55% to 75% of which appear only once. The sample taken for sequencing was PBMCs. This receptor was identified in a man in his 60s in good health and CMV-seronegative.

CDR3 protein: CASSAGTGVGNTIYF. For the CDR3, the DNA is TGCGCCAGCAGCGCTGGGACAGGGGTTGGAAACACCATATATTTT. The V call is TRBV5-1, the J call TRBJ1-3, with 10 nucleotides matching TRBD1. The CDR3 sequence is 15 residues long. Germline lookup yields CDR1 SGHRS and CDR2 YFSETQ. J lost 3 bases, V lost 4 bases, and 4 bases had no gene match.